This T cell receptor beta chain emerged from a study of shared clonotypes between healthy human individuals. V was clipped by 4 bases and J by 4 bases; unmatched bases: 7. Per germline, CDR1 SGHRS and CDR2 YFSETQ. The CDR3 is 15 amino acids. Study-wide results and limits: Specimens sampled were limited to blood, with tissue repertoires likely differing.

In the source study's methods: Because ImmunoSEQ provided only junction sequences with no quality scores, the filtering differed. TCRdb's table, derived via immunoSEQ multiplex PCR, lists solely in-frame clones and lacks some. The V and J calls and clone size come from that table; D and trimming were worked out from the DNA. The table lists about 1 million clones, about 70% of them singletons. In the case of this clone: Its antigen is unknown.

This receptor was identified in a man between 18 and 35 years old in good health. The V call is TRBV5-1, the J call TRBJ1-2; 10 bases map to TRBD1. The sequenced material came from memory CD4+ T cells sorted from blood. The subset: CD45RA-negative fraction. The CDR3 here is CASSTGTGDGYGYTF. CDR3 in DNA: TGCGCCAGCAGCACCGGGACAGGGGACGGCTATGGCTACACCTTC.